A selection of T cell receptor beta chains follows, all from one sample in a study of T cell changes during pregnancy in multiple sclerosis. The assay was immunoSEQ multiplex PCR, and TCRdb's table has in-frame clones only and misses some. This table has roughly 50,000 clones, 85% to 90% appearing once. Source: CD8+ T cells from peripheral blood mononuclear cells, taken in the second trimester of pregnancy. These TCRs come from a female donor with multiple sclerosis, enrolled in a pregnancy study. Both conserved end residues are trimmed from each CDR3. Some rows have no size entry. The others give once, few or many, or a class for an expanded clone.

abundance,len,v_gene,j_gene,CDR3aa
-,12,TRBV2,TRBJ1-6,ASSDGDSNSPLH
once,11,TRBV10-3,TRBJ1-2,AIMSGGSYGYT
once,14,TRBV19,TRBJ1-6,ASSIEVLSYNSPLH
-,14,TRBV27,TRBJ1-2,ASSLGQHPSNYGYT
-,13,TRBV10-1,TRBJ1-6,ASSDRQDSGGPLH
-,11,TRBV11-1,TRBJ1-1,ASSLGVNTEAF
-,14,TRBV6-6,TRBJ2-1,ASSYLRAGVDNEQF
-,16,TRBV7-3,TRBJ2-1,ASSPTSGGGGSYNEQF
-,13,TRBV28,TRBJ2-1,ASGIGGQDSNEQF
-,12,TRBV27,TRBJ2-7,ASHPGGLSYEQY
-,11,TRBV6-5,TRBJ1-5,ASSPSSNQPQH
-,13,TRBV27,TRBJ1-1,ASSLYQGMNTEAF
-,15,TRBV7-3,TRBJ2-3,ASSAYGLALSTDTQY
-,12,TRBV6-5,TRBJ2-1,ASSPGTGINEQF
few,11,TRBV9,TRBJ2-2,ASSVGSSWELF
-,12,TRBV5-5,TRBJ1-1,ASSLDPGNTEAF